This T cell receptor (beta chain) was captured in a study of cytomegalovirus exposure and HLA in healthy donors. In the PCR, 60 Vbeta and 13 Jbeta primers were used. TCRdb's copy holds only in-frame clones and misses some; the assay was immunoSEQ multiplex PCR. This sample carries 150,000 to 200,000 clones, roughly 76% of them seen once, and the ten largest clones take around 2%. As for this clone: The antigen is not known.

Broader study findings: In vitro testing confirmed a few CMV-associated chains as specific for CMV antigens. TCR beta chains numbering roughly 150 were designated cytomegalovirus-associated. V- and J-gene trimming in TCR beta was tied to a missense DCLRE1C variant by an analysis performed later.

No CMV serostatus entry exists for this donor. This clonotype was sampled from a human donor in good health. Sequenced sample: PBMCs.

CDR3 in amino acids: CSALTNHGYTF. Here the CDR3 DNA reads TGCAGCGCACTAACAAACCATGGCTACACCTTC. The chain couples TRBV29-1 to TRBJ1-2; D remains unclear. Trimming took 7 bases from V and 6 from J, leaving 12 bases between them. The CDR3 runs to 11 residues. From germline, CDR1 is SQVTM and CDR2 ANQGSEA.